The 9 T cell receptor beta chains below were found in one sample sequenced in a study of T cells in Graves' hyperthyroidism and ophthalmopathy. Using RNA transcripts as the source, TCR beta CDR3 regions were amplified. Using the HTBI primer set, a first-round RT-PCR was run on the TCR CDR3. One entry per CDR3 protein results from TCRdb running MiXCR on the multiplex PCR reads. This sample yields 600,000 or so distinct CDR3 sequences, of which over 12% are seen a single time; 6.5% to 9% belongs to the top ten. Material: blood. Receptors originate from a woman younger than 35 with Graves' ophthalmopathy.

This clonotype was seen more than once but under ten times. V and J are TRBV27 and TRBJ1-2, with 8 bases aligning to TRBD1. The CDR3 length is 14 residues. The germline CDR1 and CDR2 sequences are MNHEY and SMNVEV (reference sequence). Germline trimming cut 5 bases from V and 9 bases from J; bases unmatched to any gene: 11. CDR3 residues: CASSPWTGNLSYTF. CDR3 nucleotides: TGTGCCAGCAGTCCTTGGACAGGGAATTTAAGCTACACCTTC.

Notes on this clonotype: The junction and the germline gene differ at one end; a read error may be behind it. The chain carries TRBV2 and TRBJ1-5, with D possibly TRBD1 on 6 matching bases. There are 16 residues in the CDR3. Germline loops: CDR1 SNHLY, CDR2 FYNNEI. As DNA, the CDR3 is TGCGCCAGCAGCCTTGGGACAAGAGTTAGCAATCAGCCCCAGCATTTT. This translates into CASSLGTRVSNQPQHF.

This clonotype was counted ten times or more. The chain is built from TRBV28 and TRBJ2-3; D not certain. Germline values: CDR1 MDHEN, CDR2 SYDVKM. The CDR3 covers 13 residues. CDR3 sequence: CGSIQSSTDTQYF. The CDR3 coding sequence is TGTGGAAGCATCCAGTCGAGCACAGATACGCAGTATTTT.

This clonotype was counted ten times or more. The rearrangement joins TRBV12-3 or TRBV12-4 to TRBJ2-5; 9 nucleotides align to TRBD1. The V gene end was trimmed by 3 bases and the J gene end by 5 bases; junction bases not matched to a gene: 10. This CDR3 has 16 amino acids. Here the CDR3 reads CASSFTAGQGEETQYF. The CDR3 DNA sequence: TGTGCCAGCAGTTTTACCGCGGGACAGGGTGAGGAGACCCAGTACTTC.

This clonotype was counted many times. This chain joins TRBV6-2 or TRBV6-3 and TRBJ2-3, with D possibly TRBD2 on 6 matching bases. Germline loops: CDR1 MNHEY, CDR2 SVGEGT. V lost 6 bases and J 3 bases, leaving 13 bases between the germline ends. The CDR3 covers 14 residues. The CDR3 DNA sequence: TGTGCCAGCAGGGTCCCTGGGGGGACAGATACGCAGTATTTT. This translates into CASRVPGGTDTQYF.

The rearrangement uses TRBV18 and TRBJ2-1, with 12 bases matching TRBD2. The junction had 15 bases not matched to a gene; V was cut back by 4 bases and J by 8 bases. Looked up from germline, CDR1 is KGHSH and CDR2 is LQKENI. The CDR3 covers 18 residues. In nucleotides, the CDR3 is TGTGCCAGCTCACGCCTGACTAGCGGGAGTCTCGGTCTTCATGAGCAGTTCTTC. Translated: CASSRLTSGSLGLHEQFF.

This clonotype was counted many times. The rearrangement links TRBV5-4 to TRBJ2-1; 7 bases fit TRBD2. Germline CDR1 and CDR2: SGHNT and YYREEE (reference sequence). The CDR3 is 15 amino acids. After removal of 2 bases from V and 7 bases from J, the junction contained 9 bases not matched to a gene. CDR3 nucleotides: TGTGCCAGCAGCTTAGGCGGGAGAAGAGGGAATGAGCAGTTCTTC. Protein: CASSLGGRRGNEQFF.

This clonotype was observed many times. The V call is TRBV3-1, the J call TRBJ1-2; D uncertain. The CDR3 length is 16 residues. Trimming took 0 bases from V and 7 from J, leaving 18 bases between them. The V gene's germline CDR1 is LGHDT and CDR2 YNNKEL (reference sequence). The CDR3 DNA reads TGTGCCAGCAGCCAAGAAGGTCGGGCGGGTAAATTTGGCTACACCTTC. As protein: CASSQEGRAGKFGYTF.

Note on this clonotype: This may stem from a read error, because a much larger clone lies one nucleotide away. The rearrangement joins TRBV19 to TRBJ1-5; D is unclear. There are 14 residues in the CDR3. Germline CDR1 reads LNHDA; CDR2 reads SQIVND (reference sequence). In DNA, the CDR3 is TGTACCAGTATGGAGGATGGCGCCAATCAGCCCCAGCATTTT. It codes for CTSMEDGANQPQHF.